This T cell receptor (beta chain) was retrieved from a study of T cell responses to AZD1222 COVID-19 vaccine. Study findings and constraints: At study baseline, merely five or six AZD1222 recipients were seropositive.

The V gene's germline CDR1 is SGHDT and CDR2 YYEEEE. This CDR3 has 16 amino acids. The junction had 10 bases not matched to a gene; V was cut back by 2 bases and J by 3 bases. Regarding this clone: Antigen specificity is unknown.

Clones were sequenced by immunoSEQ multiplex PCR, and TCRdb holds only the in-frame ones, with some missing. The table has 90,000 to 120,000 clones, about 92% seen once. Samples with a second dose at about 4 or about 12 weeks were pooled together. This clonotype originated in an adult who received the AZD1222 COVID-19 vaccine. The sequenced sample was peripheral blood, obtained 28 days after the second AZD1222 dose. The V gene is TRBV5-6, the J gene TRBJ2-7; 8 nucleotides agree with TRBD1. CDR3 DNA sequence: TGTGCCAGCAGCTTCCTCGCAGGGGGCGAAATCTACGAGCAGTACTTC. It codes for CASSFLAGGEIYEQYF.